This TCR beta chain was obtained from a study of molecular identifiers for immune sequencing clone quantification. The V end was cut by 0 bases, the J end by 8 bases, with 14 bases between. Germline assignment: CDR1 LNHNV and CDR2 YYDKDF (reference sequence). The CDR3 is made up of 15 amino acids. One entry per CDR3 protein results from TCRdb running MiXCR on the PCR reads. The sample lists some 10,000 distinct CDR3 sequences, 20% to 25% seen once, with more than 1.4% in the top ten. The sequence came from a human donor in good health. Some libraries in this study had Jurkat cell RNA spiked in. The gene calls are TRBV15 and TRBJ2-4; D is unclear. The specimen sequenced was naive CD8+ T cells from blood, with Jurkat cell RNA spiked in. Subset here: FACS-sorted CD8+CD4-CCR7+CD45RA+ naive T cells. The DNA for the CDR3 is TGTGCCACCAGCAGAGATGCAGCCACCATATACATTCAGTACTTC. This encodes CATSRDAATIYIQYF.